Listed below are T cell receptor beta chains from one sample, sequenced in a study of CDR3 diversity in severe acne. TCRdb called the PCR reads again in MiXCR, with one record for every CDR3 protein. Among about 76,000 distinct CDR3 sequences listed, 45% to 55% were seen once. Input material: blood. All receptors derive from a male donor in good health, without acne. CDR3s include the opening cysteine and the closing phenylalanine or tryptophan. Fields, in order: J gene, D gene, V gene, CDR3 length, clone size, CDR3 DNA, CDR3 protein. The D gene is left open where the match is weak. Size is omitted from some rows. Given values are once, few, many or a class for expanded clones.

J: TRBJ2-3; D: TRBD1; V: TRBV24-1; length: 16; size: many; DNA: TGTGCCACCAGTGATCCCGGGACAGGGAGTACAGATACGCAGTATTTT; CDR3: CATSDPGTGSTDTQYF
J: TRBJ1-2; D: TRBD1; V: TRBV11-3; length: 13; size: .; DNA: TGTGCCAGCGGGGGACAGGGGCCTTTGAGCTACACCTTC; CDR3: CASGGQGPLSYTF
J: TRBJ2-3; D: .; V: TRBV7-8; length: 14; size: many; DNA: TGTGCCAGCAGCTTAAAACTAGCTTCGAATACGCAGTATTTT; CDR3: CASSLKLASNTQYF
J: TRBJ1-1; D: .; V: TRBV7-9; length: 10; size: few; DNA: TGTGCCAGCAGGCAAGCTGAAGCTTTCTTT; CDR3: CASRQAEAFF
J: TRBJ2-7; D: TRBD2; V: TRBV25-1; length: 19; size: .; DNA: TGTGCCAGCAGTGCTCTCTCCGGGGCTAGCGGGAGGAGCTCCTACGAGCAGTACTTC; CDR3: CASSALSGASGRSSYEQYF
J: TRBJ2-1; D: TRBD2; V: TRBV5-1; length: 15; size: .; DNA: TGCGCCAGCAGCCTCGGGACTAGCGGGAGGACTGAACGGTTCTTC; CDR3: CASSLGTSGRTERFF
J: TRBJ2-3; D: .; V: TRBV12-3/TRBV12-4; length: 12; size: many; DNA: TGTGCCAGTAGCCTTGAGGGGAATACGCAGTATTTT; CDR3: CASSLEGNTQYF
J: TRBJ2-3; D: .; V: TRBV24-1; length: 15; size: many; DNA: TGTGCCACCAGTGATCCCCGGATGATCACAGATACGCAGTATTTT; CDR3: CATSDPRMITDTQYF
J: TRBJ1-2; D: .; V: TRBV5-1; length: 13; size: .; DNA: TGCGCCGGCAGCCCCGGGACGGACTATGGCTACACCTTC; CDR3: CAGSPGTDYGYTF
J: TRBJ1-4; D: .; V: TRBV13; length: 15; size: once; DNA: TGTGCCAGCAGCTTACGAGGGGGTACTGATGAAAAACTGTTTTTT; CDR3: CASSLRGGTDEKLFF
J: TRBJ1-5; D: .; V: TRBV25-1; length: 16; size: .; DNA: TGTGCCAGCAGGGAGGGACGGCCTTATAGCAATCAGCCCCAGCATTTT; CDR3: CASREGRPYSNQPQHF
J: TRBJ2-7; D: TRBD2; V: TRBV10-3; length: 15; size: many; DNA: TGTGCCATCGGAAAGGGACTAGCGGGACTGGACGAGCAGTACTTC; CDR3: CAIGKGLAGLDEQYF
J: TRBJ1-1; D: .; V: TRBV3-1; length: 14; size: few; DNA: TGTGCCAGCAGCCAAGAGGGGGGCAGAACTGAAGCTTTCTTT; CDR3: CASSQEGGRTEAFF
J: TRBJ2-7; D: .; V: TRBV5-6; length: 17; size: once; DNA: TGTGCCAGCAATAGAGGGGCTGGGGGCACAGGAACCTACGAGCAGTACTTC; CDR3: CASNRGAGGTGTYEQYF
J: TRBJ2-3; D: TRBD2; V: TRBV5-1; length: 16; size: many; DNA: TGCGCCAGCAGCAGGGAGGGTCCGACTAGCACAGATACGCAGTATTTT; CDR3: CASSREGPTSTDTQYF
J: TRBJ2-1; D: .; V: TRBV19; length: 15; size: many; DNA: TGTGCCAGTAGTATCCGGCGGGGCTCGGGCAATGAGCAGTTCTTC; CDR3: CASSIRRGSGNEQFF
J: TRBJ1-1; D: .; V: TRBV7-9; length: 11; size: few; DNA: TGTGCCAGCAGCTTGGGGGGCAAAGCTTTCTTT; CDR3: CASSLGGKAFF
J: TRBJ1-1; D: TRBD1; V: TRBV20-1; length: 15; size: .; DNA: TGCAGTGCTAGAGACCAACAGGGGTGGGACACTGAAGCTTTCTTT; CDR3: CSARDQQGWDTEAFF
J: TRBJ2-1; D: TRBD2; V: TRBV20-1; length: 14; size: .; DNA: TGCAGTGCCTTTCGGGACTACTCCTACAATGAGCAGTTCTTC; CDR3: CSAFRDYSYNEQFF
J: TRBJ1-2; D: .; V: TRBV4-1; length: 17; size: .; DNA: TGCGCCAGCAGCCAACCTAGCGGGAGGGCGAGGAACTATGGCTACACCTTC; CDR3: CASSQPSGRARNYGYTF
J: TRBJ1-1; D: .; V: TRBV5-1; length: 12; size: .; DNA: TGCGCCAGCAGCTTGGGACCTGAAGAAGCTTTCTTT; CDR3: CASSLGPEEAFF
J: TRBJ1-6; D: .; V: TRBV15; length: 15; size: few; DNA: TGTGCCACCAGCAGAGATGGGGTCAGAAATTCACCCCTCCACTTT; CDR3: CATSRDGVRNSPLHF
J: TRBJ2-7; D: TRBD2; V: TRBV7-9; length: 15; size: .; DNA: TGTGCCAGCAGCACCTATGGCGGGGGCTCCTACGAGCAGTACTTC; CDR3: CASSTYGGGSYEQYF
J: TRBJ2-7; D: .; V: TRBV7-2; length: 14; size: .; DNA: TGTGCCAGCACCACAAGTTGGGGTAGTCTGGAGCAGTACTTC; CDR3: CASTTSWGSLEQYF
J: TRBJ1-5; D: TRBD1; V: TRBV5-5; length: 15; size: many; DNA: TGTGCCAGCAGCGGCGGGACAGGGATGGGTCAGCCCCAGCATTTT; CDR3: CASSGGTGMGQPQHF
J: TRBJ2-5; D: .; V: TRBV7-2; length: 12; size: few; DNA: TGTGCCAGCAGCTTATTTCAGGGGACCCAGTACTTC; CDR3: CASSLFQGTQYF
J: TRBJ2-3; D: .; V: TRBV24-1; length: 12; size: many; DNA: TGTGCCACCAGTGATTTGGGAGATACGCAGTATTTT; CDR3: CATSDLGDTQYF
J: TRBJ2-2; D: .; V: TRBV9; length: 13; size: few; DNA: TGTGCCAGCAGCACCATCAACACCGGGGAGCTGTTTTTT; CDR3: CASSTINTGELFF
J: TRBJ2-7; D: .; V: TRBV7-9; length: 15; size: .; DNA: TGTGCCAGCAGCCAAGTGGCGTCCCGACGGGACGAGCAGTACTTC; CDR3: CASSQVASRRDEQYF
J: TRBJ2-7; D: .; V: TRBV10-3; length: 11; size: medium-sized; DNA: TGTGCCATCAGTGAGTCCCACGAGCAGTACTTC; CDR3: CAISESHEQYF
J: TRBJ1-1; D: .; V: TRBV2; length: 13; size: many; DNA: TGTGCCAGCAGTACGGACAGGAACACTGAAGCTTTCTTT; CDR3: CASSTDRNTEAFF
J: TRBJ2-7; D: TRBD2; V: TRBV20-1; length: 14; size: .; DNA: TGCAGTGCTTGGGCGACTAGCGGGAACTACGAGCAGTACTTC; CDR3: CSAWATSGNYEQYF
J: TRBJ2-5; D: .; V: TRBV27; length: 15; size: many; DNA: TGTGCCAGCAGCTTGACACTAGAGGTTAAAGAGACCCAGTACTTC; CDR3: CASSLTLEVKETQYF
J: TRBJ2-5; D: TRBD2; V: TRBV13; length: 15; size: many; DNA: TGTGCCAGCAGCCTACCCCCGGGAGGGCCGGAGACCCAGTACTTC; CDR3: CASSLPPGGPETQYF
J: TRBJ2-3; D: TRBD1; V: TRBV6-5; length: 17; size: .; DNA: TGTGCCAGCAGTACCTTCCCCGGGACAGGGGGCGCAGATACGCAGTATTTT; CDR3: CASSTFPGTGGADTQYF
J: TRBJ2-6; D: TRBD2; V: TRBV10-2; length: 17; size: .; DNA: TGCGCCAGCACAACAGCGGGGGGCCGGTTTGGGGACAACGTCCTGACTTTC; CDR3: CASTTAGGRFGDNVLTF
J: TRBJ2-7; D: .; V: TRBV6-5; length: 16; size: many; DNA: TGTGCCAGCAGTTACTCCGTGGACTACCTACCGTACGAGCAGTACTTC; CDR3: CASSYSVDYLPYEQYF
J: TRBJ2-5; D: .; V: TRBV9; length: 13; size: few; DNA: TGTGCCAGCAGCCCGCACCTCCAAGAGACCCAGTACTTC; CDR3: CASSPHLQETQYF
J: TRBJ2-7; D: .; V: TRBV10-1; length: 12; size: .; DNA: TGCGCCAGCAGTGAGGGAGGTAACGATGAGTCCTTC; CDR3: CASSEGGNDESF
J: TRBJ1-5; D: .; V: TRBV29-1; length: 12; size: .; DNA: TGCAGCGGTGAAGACGGGAATCAGCCCCAGCATTTT; CDR3: CSGEDGNQPQHF
J: TRBJ1-3; D: TRBD1; V: TRBV6-7; length: 16; size: .; DNA: TGTGCCAGCCGGGACAGGGTTAGGTTGTCTGGAAACACCATATATTTT; CDR3: CASRDRVRLSGNTIYF
J: TRBJ2-2; D: .; V: TRBV2; length: 23; size: .; DNA: .; CDR3: CASLYRYLRAVLRASGEGGELFF
J: TRBJ2-6; D: .; V: TRBV30; length: 15; size: many; DNA: TGTGCCTGGGACGGGCTGTCGTCTGGGGCCAACGTCCTGACTTTC; CDR3: CAWDGLSSGANVLTF
J: TRBJ2-7; D: TRBD2; V: TRBV5-1; length: 15; size: .; DNA: TGCGCCAGCAGCTTCTTAGCGGGAGACGGGAGGGAGCAGTACTTC; CDR3: CASSFLAGDGREQYF
J: TRBJ1-1; D: TRBD1; V: TRBV13; length: 14; size: once; DNA: TGTGCCAGCAGTTCCAGGGGGCAGGACACTGAAGCTTTCTTT; CDR3: CASSSRGQDTEAFF
J: TRBJ1-2; D: .; V: TRBV11-1; length: 14; size: once; DNA: TGTGCCAGCAGCTTAGGTCGGACAGCGTATGGCTACACCTTC; CDR3: CASSLGRTAYGYTF
J: TRBJ2-7; D: TRBD2; V: TRBV24-1; length: 15; size: .; DNA: TGTGCCACCAGTGATTCTAGCGGGGGCGCCTACGAGCAGTACTTC; CDR3: CATSDSSGGAYEQYF
J: TRBJ1-2; D: .; V: TRBV24-1; length: 13; size: medium-sized; DNA: TGTGCCACCAGAGGGGAGGGTGCCGATGGCTACACCTTC; CDR3: CATRGEGADGYTF
J: TRBJ1-2; D: .; V: TRBV5-5; length: 15; size: many; DNA: TGTGCCAGCAGCCCTTTTGGGGGGACGGACTATGGCTACACCTTC; CDR3: CASSPFGGTDYGYTF
J: TRBJ2-1; D: TRBD2; V: TRBV4-1; length: 18; size: few; DNA: TGCGCCAGCAGCCAAGTACTAGCGGAGGGGCGTCAGGACAATGAGCAGTTCTTC; CDR3: CASSQVLAEGRQDNEQFF
J: TRBJ2-7; D: TRBD2; V: TRBV9; length: 15; size: .; DNA: TGTGCCAGCAGCGAGCTAGCGGGGGGGCCCGGGGAGCAGTACTTC; CDR3: CASSELAGGPGEQYF